The clone carrying this TCR beta chain appeared once. Profiling relied on immunoSEQ multiplex PCR, and the TCRdb table lists in-frame clones only, not all of them. The sample shows 100,000 or so clones, about four fifths of them seen only once. The data are from a study of control samples from healthy donors and cancer patients. This CDR3 has 15 amino acids. Trimming took off 8 bases at V and 3 bases at J, with 17 bases between the two ends. Germline values: CDR1 ENHRY, CDR2 SYGVKD. Sequences were obtained from blood. The V gene is TRBV10-3, the J gene TRBJ1-5; D possibly corresponds to TRBD1 (6 bases). This TCR came from a woman between 50 and 59 years old in good health. Written as DNA, the CDR3 is TGTGCCATCTCCTTGGGGGCAGGCAACAATCAGCCCCAGCATTTT. Protein product: CAISLGAGNNQPQHF.